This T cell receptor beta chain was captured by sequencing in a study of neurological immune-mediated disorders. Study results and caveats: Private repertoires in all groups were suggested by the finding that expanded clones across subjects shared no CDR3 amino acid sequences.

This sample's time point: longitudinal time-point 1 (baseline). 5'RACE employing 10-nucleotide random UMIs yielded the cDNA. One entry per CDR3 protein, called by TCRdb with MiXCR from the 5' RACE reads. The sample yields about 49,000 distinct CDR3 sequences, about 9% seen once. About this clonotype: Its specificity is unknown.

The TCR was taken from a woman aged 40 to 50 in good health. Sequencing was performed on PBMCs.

The CDR3 sequence: CASSEQVDQPQHF. In nucleotides, the CDR3 is TGTGCCAGCAGTGAACAGGTAGATCAGCCCCAGCATTTT. J is TRBJ1-5 and V is TRBV25-1, with unresolved D. Trimming left V 2 bases short and J 5 bases short, with 7 bases between. The CDR3 runs to 13 residues. Germline V gene sequence: CDR1 MGHDK, CDR2 SYGVNS.